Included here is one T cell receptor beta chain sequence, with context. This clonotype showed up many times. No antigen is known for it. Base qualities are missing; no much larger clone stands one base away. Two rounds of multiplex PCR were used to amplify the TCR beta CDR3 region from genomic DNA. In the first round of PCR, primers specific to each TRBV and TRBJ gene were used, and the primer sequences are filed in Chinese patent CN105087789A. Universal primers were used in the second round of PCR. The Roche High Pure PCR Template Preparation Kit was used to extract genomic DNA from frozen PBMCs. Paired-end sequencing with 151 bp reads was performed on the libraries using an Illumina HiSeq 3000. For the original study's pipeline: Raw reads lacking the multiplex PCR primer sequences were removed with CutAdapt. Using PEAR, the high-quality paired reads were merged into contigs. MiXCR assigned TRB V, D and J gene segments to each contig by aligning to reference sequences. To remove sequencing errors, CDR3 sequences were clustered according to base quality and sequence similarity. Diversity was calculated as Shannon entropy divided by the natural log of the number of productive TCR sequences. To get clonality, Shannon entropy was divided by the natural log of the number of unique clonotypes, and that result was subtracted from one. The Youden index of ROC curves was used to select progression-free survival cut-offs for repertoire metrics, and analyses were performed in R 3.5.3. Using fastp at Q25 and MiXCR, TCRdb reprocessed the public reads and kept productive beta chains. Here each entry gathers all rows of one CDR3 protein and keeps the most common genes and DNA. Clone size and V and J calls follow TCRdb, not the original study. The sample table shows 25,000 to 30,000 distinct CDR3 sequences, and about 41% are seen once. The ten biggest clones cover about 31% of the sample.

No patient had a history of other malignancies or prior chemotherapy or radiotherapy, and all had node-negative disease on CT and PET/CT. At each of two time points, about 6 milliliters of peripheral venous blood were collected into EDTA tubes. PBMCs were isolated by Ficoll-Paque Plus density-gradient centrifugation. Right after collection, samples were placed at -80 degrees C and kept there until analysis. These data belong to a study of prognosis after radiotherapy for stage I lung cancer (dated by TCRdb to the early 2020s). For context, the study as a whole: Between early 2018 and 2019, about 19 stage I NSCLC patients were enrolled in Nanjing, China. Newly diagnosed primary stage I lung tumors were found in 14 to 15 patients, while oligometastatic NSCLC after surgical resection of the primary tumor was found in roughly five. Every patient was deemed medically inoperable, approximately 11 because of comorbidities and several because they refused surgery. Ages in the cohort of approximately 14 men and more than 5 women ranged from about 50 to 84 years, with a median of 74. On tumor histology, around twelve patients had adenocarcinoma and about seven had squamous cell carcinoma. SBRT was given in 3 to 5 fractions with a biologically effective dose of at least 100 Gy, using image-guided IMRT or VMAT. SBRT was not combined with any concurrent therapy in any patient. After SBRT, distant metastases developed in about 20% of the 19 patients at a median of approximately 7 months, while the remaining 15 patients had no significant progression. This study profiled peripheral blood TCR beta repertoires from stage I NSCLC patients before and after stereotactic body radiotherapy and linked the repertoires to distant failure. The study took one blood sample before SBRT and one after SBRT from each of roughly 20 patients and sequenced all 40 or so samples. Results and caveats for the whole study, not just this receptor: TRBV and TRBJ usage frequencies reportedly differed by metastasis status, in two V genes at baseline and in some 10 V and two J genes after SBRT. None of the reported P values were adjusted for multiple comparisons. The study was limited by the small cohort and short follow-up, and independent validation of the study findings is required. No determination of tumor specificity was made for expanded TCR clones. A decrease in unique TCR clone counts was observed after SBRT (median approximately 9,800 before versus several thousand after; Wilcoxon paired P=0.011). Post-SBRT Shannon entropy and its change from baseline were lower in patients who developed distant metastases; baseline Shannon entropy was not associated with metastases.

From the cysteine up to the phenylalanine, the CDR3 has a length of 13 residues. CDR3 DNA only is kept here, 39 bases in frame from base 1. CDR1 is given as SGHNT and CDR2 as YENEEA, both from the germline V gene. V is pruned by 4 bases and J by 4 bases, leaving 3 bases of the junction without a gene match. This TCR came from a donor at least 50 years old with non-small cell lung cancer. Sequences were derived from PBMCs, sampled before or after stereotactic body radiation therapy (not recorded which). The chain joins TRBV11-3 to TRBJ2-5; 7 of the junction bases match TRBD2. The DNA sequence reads TGTGCCAGCAGCTCGTGGGGGGGAGAGACCCAGTACTTC. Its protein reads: CASSSWGGETQYF.